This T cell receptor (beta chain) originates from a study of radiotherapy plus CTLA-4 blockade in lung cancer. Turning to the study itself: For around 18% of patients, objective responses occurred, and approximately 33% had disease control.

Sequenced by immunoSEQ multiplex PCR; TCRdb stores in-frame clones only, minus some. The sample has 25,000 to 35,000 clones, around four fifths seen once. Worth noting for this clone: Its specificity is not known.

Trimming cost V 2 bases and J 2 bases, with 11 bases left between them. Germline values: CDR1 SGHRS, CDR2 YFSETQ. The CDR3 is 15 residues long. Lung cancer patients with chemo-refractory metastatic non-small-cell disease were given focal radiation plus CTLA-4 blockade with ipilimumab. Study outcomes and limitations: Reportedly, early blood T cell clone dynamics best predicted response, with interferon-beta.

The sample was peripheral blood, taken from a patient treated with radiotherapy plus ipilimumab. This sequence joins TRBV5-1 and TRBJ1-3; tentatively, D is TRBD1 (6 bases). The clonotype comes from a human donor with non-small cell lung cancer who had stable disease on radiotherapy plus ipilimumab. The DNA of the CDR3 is TGCGCCAGCAGCTTAGGGGGTACTACTGGAAACACCATATATTTT. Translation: CASSLGGTTGNTIYF.